This T cell receptor (beta chain) was identified during a study of cytomegalovirus exposure and HLA in healthy donors. Study in general: Out of roughly 200 million T cells, an earlier analysis found 117 million unique TCR beta sequences in total.

Primers: 60 Vbeta forward and 13 Jbeta reverse. TCRdb's table, derived via immunoSEQ multiplex PCR, lists solely in-frame clones and lacks some. The top ten clones hold roughly 3% of a sample with some 180,000 clones, over 70% of them seen once. Overall study results and limits: Reportedly, TCR beta sequences accurately predicted HLA-A and HLA-B alleles in most subjects.

Germline values: CDR1 SGHTA, CDR2 FQGNSA. The junction had 11 bases not matched to a gene; V was cut back by 5 bases and J by 8 bases. CDR3 size: 15 residues. Remarks on this clone: Antigen unknown.

The sample consisted of PBMCs. The chain has TRBV7-2 and TRBJ2-1, with 8 bases identical to TRBD1. The receptor comes from a male donor in good health and CMV-seronegative. The CDR3 loop is CASSVRDRPLYEQFF. The CDR3, as DNA: TGTGCCAGCAGCGTCCGGGACAGGCCTCTCTATGAGCAGTTCTTC.